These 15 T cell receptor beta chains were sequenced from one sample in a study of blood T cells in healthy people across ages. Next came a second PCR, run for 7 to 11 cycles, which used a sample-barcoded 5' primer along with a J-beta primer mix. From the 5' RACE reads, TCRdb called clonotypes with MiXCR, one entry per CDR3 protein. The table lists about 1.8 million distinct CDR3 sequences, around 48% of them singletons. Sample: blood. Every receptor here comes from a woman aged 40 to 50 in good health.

The CDR3 nucleotides are TGTGCCAGCAGCCCCCCCGGGACTAGCTCCCTCGGTGAGCAGTACTTC. Translation gives CASSPPGTSSLGEQYF. The chain carries TRBV7-9 and TRBJ2-5; 9 bases fit TRBD2. The trim removed 5 bases at V and 11 bases at J, leaving 18 bases unmatched. The CDR3 covers 16 residues. Germline-derived CDR1 and CDR2 are SEHNR and FQNEAQ (reference sequence).

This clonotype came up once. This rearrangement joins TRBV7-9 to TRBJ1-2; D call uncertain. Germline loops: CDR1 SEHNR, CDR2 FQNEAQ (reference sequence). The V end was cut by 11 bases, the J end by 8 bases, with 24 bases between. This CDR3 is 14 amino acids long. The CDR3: CAGTLAGWGGGYTF. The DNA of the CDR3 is TGTGCCGGCACTTTAGCGGGGTGGGGAGGCGGCTACACCTTC.

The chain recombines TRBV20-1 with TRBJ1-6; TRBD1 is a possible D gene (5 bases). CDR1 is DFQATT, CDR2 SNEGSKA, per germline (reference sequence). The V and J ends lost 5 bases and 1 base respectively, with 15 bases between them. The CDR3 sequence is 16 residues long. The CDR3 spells CSAFIRGGSYNSPLHF. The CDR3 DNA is TGCAGTGCTTTTATCCGGGGGGGGTCCTATAATTCACCCCTCCACTTT.

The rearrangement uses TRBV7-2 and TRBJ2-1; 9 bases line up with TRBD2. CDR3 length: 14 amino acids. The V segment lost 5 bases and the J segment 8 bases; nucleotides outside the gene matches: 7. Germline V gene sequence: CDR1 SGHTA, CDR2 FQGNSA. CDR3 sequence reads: CASSRAGGRDEQFF. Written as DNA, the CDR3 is TGTGCCAGCAGCCGTGCGGGAGGGCGGGATGAGCAGTTCTTC.

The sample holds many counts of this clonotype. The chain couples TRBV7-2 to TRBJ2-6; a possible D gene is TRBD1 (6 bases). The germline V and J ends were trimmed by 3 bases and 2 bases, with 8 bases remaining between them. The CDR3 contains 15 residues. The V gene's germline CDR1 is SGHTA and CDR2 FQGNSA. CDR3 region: CASSFSGAGANVLTF. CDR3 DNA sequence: TGTGCCAGCAGCTTTTCAGGGGCTGGGGCCAACGTCCTGACTTTC. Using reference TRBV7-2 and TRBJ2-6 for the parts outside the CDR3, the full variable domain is GAGVSQSPSNKVTEKGKDVELRCDPISGHTALYWYRQSLGQGLEFLIYFQGNSAPDKSGLPSDRFSAERTGGSVSTLTIQRTQQEDSAVYLCASSFSGAGANVLTFGAGSRLTVL.

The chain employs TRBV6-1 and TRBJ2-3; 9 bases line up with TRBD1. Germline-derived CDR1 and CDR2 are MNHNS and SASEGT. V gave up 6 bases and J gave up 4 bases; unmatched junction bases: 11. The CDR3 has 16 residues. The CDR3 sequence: CASREQGALSADTQYF. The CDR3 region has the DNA TGTGCCAGCAGGGAACAGGGGGCCCTTAGCGCAGATACGCAGTATTTT.

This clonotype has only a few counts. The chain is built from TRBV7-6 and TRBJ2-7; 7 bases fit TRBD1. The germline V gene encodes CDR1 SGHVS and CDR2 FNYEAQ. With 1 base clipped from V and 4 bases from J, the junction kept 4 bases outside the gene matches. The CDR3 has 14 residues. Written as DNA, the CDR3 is TGTGCCAGCAGCTTAGACCACAGGGGTTACGAGCAGTACTTC. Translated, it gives CASSLDHRGYEQYF.

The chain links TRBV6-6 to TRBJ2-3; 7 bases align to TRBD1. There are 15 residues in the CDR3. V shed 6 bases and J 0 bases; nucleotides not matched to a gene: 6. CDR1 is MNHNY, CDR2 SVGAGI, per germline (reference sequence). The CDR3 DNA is TGTGCCAGCAGGAAGGACAGGACTAGCACAGATACGCAGTATTTT. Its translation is CASRKDRTSTDTQYF.

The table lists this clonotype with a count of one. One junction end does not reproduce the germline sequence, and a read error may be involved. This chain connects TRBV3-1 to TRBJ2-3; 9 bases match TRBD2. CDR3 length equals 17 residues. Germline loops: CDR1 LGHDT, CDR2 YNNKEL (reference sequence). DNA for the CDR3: TGTGCCAGCAGCCAGGGTAGAATAGCGGGGGAATCAGAGACGCAGTATTTT. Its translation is CASSQGRIAGESETQYF.

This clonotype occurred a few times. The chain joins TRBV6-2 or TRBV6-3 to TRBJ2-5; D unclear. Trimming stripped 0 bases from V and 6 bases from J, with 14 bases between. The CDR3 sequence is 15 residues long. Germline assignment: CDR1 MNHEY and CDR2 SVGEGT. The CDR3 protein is CASSYSNNAVKTQYF. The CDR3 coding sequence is TGTGCCAGCAGTTACTCGAATAACGCGGTGAAGACCCAGTACTTC.

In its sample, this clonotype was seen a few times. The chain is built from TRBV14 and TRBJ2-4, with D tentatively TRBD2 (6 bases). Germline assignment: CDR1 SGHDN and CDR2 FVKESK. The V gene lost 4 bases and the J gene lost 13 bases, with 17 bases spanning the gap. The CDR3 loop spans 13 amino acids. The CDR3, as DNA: TGTGCCAGCAGCCGGAGCAGAAGACTAGAGCAGTACTTC. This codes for CASSRSRRLEQYF.

CDR3 sequence: CASSGTGGILATQYF. As DNA, the CDR3 is TGTGCCAGCAGCGGGACTGGGGGGATCTTGGCTACGCAGTATTTT. The V gene is TRBV9, the J gene TRBJ2-3, with D possibly TRBD2 on 6 matching bases. Trimming took 3 bases from V and 8 from J, leaving 19 bases between them. The CDR3 is made up of 15 amino acids. Germline V gene sequence: CDR1 SGDLS, CDR2 YYNGEE.

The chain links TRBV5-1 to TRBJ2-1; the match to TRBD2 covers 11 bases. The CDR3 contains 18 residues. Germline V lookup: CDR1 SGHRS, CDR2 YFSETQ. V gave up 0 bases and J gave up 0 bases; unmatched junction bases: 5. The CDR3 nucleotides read TGCGCCAGCAGCTTGGGGACTAGCGGGCGGAGCTCCTACAATGAGCAGTTCTTC. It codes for CASSLGTSGRSSYNEQFF.

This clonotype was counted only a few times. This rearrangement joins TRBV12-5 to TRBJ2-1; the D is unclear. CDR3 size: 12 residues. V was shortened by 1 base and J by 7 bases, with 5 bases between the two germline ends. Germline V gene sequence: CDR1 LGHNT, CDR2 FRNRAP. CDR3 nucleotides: TGTGCTAGTGGTTTGGGCATTAATGAGCAGTTCTTC. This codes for CASGLGINEQFF.

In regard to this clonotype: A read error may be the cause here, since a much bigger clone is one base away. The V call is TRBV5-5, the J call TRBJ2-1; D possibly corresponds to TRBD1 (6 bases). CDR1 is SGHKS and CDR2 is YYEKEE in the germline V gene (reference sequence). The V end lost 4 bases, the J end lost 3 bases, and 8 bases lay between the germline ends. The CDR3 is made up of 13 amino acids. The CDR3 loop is CASSRDIYNEQFF. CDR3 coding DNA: TGTGCCAGCAGCCGGGACATCTACAATGAGCAGTTCTTC.